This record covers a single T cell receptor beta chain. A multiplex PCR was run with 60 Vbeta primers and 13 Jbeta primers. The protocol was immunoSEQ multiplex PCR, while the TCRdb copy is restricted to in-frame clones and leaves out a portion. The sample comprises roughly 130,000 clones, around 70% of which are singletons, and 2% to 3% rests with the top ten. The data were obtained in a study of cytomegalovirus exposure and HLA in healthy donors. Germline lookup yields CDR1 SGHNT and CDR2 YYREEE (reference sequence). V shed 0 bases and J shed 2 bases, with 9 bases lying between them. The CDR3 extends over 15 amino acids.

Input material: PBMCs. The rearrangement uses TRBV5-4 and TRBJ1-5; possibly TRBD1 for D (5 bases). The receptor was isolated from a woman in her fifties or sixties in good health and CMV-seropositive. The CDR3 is CASSLGGDGNQPQHF. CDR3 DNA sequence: TGTGCCAGCAGCTTGGGCGGGGACGGCAATCAGCCCCAGCATTTT.